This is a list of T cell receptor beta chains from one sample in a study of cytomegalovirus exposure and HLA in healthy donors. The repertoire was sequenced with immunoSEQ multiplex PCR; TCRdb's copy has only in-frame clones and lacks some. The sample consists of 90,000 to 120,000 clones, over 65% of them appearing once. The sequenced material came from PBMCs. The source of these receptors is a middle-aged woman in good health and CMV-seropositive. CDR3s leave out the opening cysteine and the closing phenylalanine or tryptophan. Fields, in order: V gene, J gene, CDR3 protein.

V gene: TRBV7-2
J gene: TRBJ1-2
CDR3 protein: ASSLASGQGVGGYT

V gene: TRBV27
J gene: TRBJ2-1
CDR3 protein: ATNFKRDRVYNEQF

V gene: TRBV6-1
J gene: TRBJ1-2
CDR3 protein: ASRSGGAYGYT

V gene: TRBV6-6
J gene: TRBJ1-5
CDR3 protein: ASSYGEGRNQPQH

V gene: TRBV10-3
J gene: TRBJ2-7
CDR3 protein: AISEMGGVSYEQY

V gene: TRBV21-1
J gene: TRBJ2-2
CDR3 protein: ASSKVEEGTGVTGELF

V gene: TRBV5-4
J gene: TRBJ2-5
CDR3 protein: ASSLTVLAGNQETQY

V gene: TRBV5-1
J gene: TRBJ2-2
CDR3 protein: ASSLTQTGGLDTGELF

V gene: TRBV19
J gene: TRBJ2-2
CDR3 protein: ATVKNTGELF

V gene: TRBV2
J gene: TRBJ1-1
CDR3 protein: ASRGGVNTEAF

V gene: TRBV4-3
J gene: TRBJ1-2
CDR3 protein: ASSQDLGTDYGYT

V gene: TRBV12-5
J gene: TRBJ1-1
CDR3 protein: ASGLDRNTEAF

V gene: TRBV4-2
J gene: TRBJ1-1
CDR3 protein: ASSFGSTEAF

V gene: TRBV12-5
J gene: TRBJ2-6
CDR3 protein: ASGLRPGANVLT

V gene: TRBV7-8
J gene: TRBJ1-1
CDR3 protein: ASSFLDTNTEAF

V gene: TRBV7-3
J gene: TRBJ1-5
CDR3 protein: ASSLGAQQPQH

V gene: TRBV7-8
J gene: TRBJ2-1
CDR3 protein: ASSWGLVSYNEQF

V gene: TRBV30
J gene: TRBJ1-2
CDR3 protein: AWTLTGATNYGYT

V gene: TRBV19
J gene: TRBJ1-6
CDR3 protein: ASSMLGQTISPLH

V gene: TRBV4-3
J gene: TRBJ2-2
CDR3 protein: ASSQDIHTGELF

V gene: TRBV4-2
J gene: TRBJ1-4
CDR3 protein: ASSQDFSGFAATNEKLF

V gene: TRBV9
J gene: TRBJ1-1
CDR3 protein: ASSVGQLNTEAF

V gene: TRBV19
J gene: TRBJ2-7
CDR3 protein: ASSRTGGNYEQY

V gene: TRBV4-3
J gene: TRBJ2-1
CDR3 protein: ASSQETSGDAYNEQF

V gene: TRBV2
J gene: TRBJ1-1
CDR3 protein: ASRPGGNTEAF

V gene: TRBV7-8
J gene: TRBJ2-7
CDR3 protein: ASSPRRGTYEQY

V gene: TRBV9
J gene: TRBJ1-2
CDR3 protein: ASSPGGSDSRFGYT

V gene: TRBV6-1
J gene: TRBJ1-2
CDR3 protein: ASSEQEGYGYT

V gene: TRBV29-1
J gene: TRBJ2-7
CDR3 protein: SVEDQMSDEQY

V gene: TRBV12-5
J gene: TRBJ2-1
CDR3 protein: ASGLGRSGGATNEQF

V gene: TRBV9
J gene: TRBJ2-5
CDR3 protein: ASSGHLQETQY